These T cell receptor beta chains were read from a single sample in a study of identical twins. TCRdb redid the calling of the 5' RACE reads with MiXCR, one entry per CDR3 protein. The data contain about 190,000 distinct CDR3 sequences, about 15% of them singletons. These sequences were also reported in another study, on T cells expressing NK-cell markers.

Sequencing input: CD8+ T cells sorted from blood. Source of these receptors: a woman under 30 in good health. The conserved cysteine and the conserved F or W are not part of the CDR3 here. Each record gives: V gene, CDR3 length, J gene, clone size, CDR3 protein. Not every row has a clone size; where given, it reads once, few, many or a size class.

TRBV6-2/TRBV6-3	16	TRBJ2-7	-	ASSPTPSDPRSPYEQY
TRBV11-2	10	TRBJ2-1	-	ASSLDIAEQF
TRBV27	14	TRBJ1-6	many	ASSLYKTVDNSPLH
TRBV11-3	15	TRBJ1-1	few	ASSFRRVVAENTEAF
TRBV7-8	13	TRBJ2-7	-	ASSISGTPPHEQY
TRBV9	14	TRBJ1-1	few	ASSPAGWGMNTEAF
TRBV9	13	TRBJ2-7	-	ASSVGVLSSYEQY
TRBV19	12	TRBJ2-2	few	ASTVSSNTGELF
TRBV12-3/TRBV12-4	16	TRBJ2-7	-	ASSLYFWTGKEKDEQY
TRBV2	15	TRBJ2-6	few	ASSDGGTHSGANVLT
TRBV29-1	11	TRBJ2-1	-	SVGDDGYNEQF
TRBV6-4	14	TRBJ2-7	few	ASSDPGLAASYEQY
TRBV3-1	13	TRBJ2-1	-	ASSQEVVPYNEQF
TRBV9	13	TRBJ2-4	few	ASSVRRGGGNIQY
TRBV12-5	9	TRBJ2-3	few	ASVRTDTQY
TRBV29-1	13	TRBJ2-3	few	SVETSGRALDTQY
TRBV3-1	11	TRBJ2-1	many	ASSHERYNEQF
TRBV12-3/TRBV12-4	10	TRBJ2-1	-	ASSFFGTEQF
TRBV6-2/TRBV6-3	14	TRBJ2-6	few	ASTVKRSSGANVLT
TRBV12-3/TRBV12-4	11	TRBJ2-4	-	ASSATGGGIQY
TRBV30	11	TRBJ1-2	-	AWTGLTGYGYT
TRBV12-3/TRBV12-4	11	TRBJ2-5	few	ASSYQGPMTQY
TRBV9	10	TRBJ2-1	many	ASSVAGNEQF
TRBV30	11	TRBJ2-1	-	AWLGTAYNEQF
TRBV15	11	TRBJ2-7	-	ATSSSLSYEQY
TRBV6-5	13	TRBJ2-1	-	ASSYLGGGLDEQF
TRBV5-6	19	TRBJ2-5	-	ASSLSPGHSGLAGGQETQY
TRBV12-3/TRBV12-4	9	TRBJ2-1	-	ASTQGGEQF
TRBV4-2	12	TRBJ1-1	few	ASSPRQANTEAF
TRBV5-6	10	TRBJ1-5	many	ASSLANQPQH
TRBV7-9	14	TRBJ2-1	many	ASSGRRGSSYNEQF
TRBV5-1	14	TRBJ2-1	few	ASSLVGIPSYNEQF
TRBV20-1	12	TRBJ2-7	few	SALWDETSYEQY
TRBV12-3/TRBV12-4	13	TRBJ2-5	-	ASSSQRWGQETQY
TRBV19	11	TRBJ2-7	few	ASSKVSVGEQY
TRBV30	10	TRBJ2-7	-	AGLRSGYEQY
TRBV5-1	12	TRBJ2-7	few	ASSQTSGDYEQY
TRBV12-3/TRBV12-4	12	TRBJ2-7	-	ASSLQLVSHEQY
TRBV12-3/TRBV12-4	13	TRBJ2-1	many	ASSLAGGPGNEQF
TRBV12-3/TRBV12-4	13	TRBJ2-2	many	ASSLGRWNTGELF
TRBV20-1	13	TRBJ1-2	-	SATHRSPHNYGYT
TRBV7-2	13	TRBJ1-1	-	ASSSSMGDGTEAF
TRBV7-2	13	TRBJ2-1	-	ASSLPTSGKDEQF
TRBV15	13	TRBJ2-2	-	ATSPRAGWFGELF
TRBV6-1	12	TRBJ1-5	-	ASSRGVEGQPQH
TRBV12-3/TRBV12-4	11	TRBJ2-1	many	ASSFGGDTEQF
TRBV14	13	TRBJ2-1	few	ASSLAGVSYNEQF
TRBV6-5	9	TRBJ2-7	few	ASSYLYEQY
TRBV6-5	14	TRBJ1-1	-	ASSYRAAGPNTEAF
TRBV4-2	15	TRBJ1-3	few	ASSHILKGPSWNTIY
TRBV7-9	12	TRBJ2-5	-	ASSLGNPFETQY
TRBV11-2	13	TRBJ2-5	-	ASSYGGGTGETQY
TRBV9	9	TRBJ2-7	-	ASSDNYEQY
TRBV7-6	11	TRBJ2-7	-	ASSLHRAYEQY
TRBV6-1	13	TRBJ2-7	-	ASSPRTGGTYEQY